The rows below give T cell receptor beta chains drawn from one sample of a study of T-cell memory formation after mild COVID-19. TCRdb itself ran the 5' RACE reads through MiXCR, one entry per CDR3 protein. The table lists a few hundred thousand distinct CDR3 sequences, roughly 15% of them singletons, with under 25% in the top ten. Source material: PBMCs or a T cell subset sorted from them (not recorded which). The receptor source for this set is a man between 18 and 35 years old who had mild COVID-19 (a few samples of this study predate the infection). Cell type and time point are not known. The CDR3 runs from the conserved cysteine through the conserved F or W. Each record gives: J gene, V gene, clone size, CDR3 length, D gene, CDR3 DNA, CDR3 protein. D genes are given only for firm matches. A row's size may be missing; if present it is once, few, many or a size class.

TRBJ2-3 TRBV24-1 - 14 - TGTGCCACCAGTGAGCGGGGGCTCACAGATACGCAGTATTTT CATSERGLTDTQYF
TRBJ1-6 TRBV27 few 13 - TGTGCCAGCAGTGTCCGGAATAATTCACCCCTCCACTTT CASSVRNNSPLHF
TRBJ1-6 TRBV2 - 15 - TGTGCCAGCAACTCTGGGACGGCGTATAATTCACCCCTCCACTTT CASNSGTAYNSPLHF
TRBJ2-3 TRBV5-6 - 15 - TGTGCCAGCAGCTTGGAGCACAGGAGCACAGATACGCAGTATTTT CASSLEHRSTDTQYF
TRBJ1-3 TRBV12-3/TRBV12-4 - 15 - TGTGCCAGCAGTTCCACTCGGCAGGGAGGAAACACCATATATTTT CASSSTRQGGNTIYF
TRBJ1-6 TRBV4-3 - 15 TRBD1 TGCGCCAGCAGCCAAGCGACAGGGGTTGGATCACCCCTCCACTTT CASSQATGVGSPLHF
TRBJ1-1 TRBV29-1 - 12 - TGCAGCGTTATTAGACTGAACACTGAAGCTTTCTTT CSVIRLNTEAFF
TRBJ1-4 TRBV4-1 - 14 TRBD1 TGCGCCAGCAGCCAGGGACAGTGGATTGAAAAACTGTTTTTT CASSQGQWIEKLFF
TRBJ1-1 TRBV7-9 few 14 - TGTGCCAGCAGCGGCGGGACACGGTCCGCTGAAGCTTTCTTT CASSGGTRSAEAFF
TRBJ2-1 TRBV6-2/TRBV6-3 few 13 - TGTGCCAGCAGTTGGGCGGGGCTAGGAGAGCAGTTCTTC CASSWAGLGEQFF
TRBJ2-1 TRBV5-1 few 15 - TGCGCCAGCAGCTTGGCGGAGGGGGCTTACAATGAGCAGTTCTTC CASSLAEGAYNEQFF
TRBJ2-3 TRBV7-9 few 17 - TGTGCCAGCAGCTTAGTTTCGCGTGGTTGGTCAACGGATACGCAGTATTTT CASSLVSRGWSTDTQYF
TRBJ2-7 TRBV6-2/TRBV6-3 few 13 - TGTGCCAGCAGTTATCCATCTGGCTACGAGCAGTACTTC CASSYPSGYEQYF
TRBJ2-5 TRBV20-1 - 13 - TGCAGTGCTAGTAATAGCGCCCAAGAGACCCAGTACTTC CSASNSAQETQYF
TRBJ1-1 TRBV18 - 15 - TGTGCCAGCTCACCAAACAGGGCGAGGAACACTGAAGCTTTCTTT CASSPNRARNTEAFF
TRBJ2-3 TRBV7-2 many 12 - TGTGCCAGCAGCTTAGCAGTAGATACGCAGTATTTT CASSLAVDTQYF
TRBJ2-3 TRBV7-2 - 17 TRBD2 TGTGCCAGCAGCTGGCACCACTCAGCGGGGGGCCCAGATACGCAGTATTTT CASSWHHSAGGPDTQYF
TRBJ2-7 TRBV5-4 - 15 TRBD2 TGTGCCAGCAGCTCGATTCGGGGACTATACTACGAGCAGTACTTC CASSSIRGLYYEQYF
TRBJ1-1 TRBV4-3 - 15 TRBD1 TGCGCCAGCAGCCCCGTTCAGGGACAGGGGACTGAAGCTTTCTTT CASSPVQGQGTEAFF
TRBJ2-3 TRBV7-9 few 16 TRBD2 TGTGCCAGCAGCTTGGCGGGGGGGCCGAGCACAGATACGCAGTATTTT CASSLAGGPSTDTQYF
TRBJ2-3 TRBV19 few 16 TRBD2 TGTGCCAGTAGTTCGAGACTAGCTGTGGCGCCAGATACGCAGTATTTT CASSSRLAVAPDTQYF
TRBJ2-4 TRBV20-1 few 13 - TGCAGTGCTAGCTATCAGGGTGGAAACATTCAGTACTTC CSASYQGGNIQYF
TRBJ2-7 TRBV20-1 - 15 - TGCAGTGCTAGAGATCCCACAGGGAGTGGGTACGAGCAGTACTTC CSARDPTGSGYEQYF
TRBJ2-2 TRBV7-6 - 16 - TGTGCCAGCAGCTTAGCGGGGGGTGAATACACCGGGGATCTGTTTTTT CASSLAGGEYTGDLFF
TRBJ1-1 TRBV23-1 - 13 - TGCGCCAGAGCAGAGTCCGTGGGCACTGAAGCTTTCTTT CARAESVGTEAFF
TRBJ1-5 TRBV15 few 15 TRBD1 TGTGCCACCAGTGCCGGGACAGGACGGCATCAGCCCCAGCATTTT CATSAGTGRHQPQHF
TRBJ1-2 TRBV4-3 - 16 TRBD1 TGCGCCAGCAGCCAAGACGACAGGGCCAACGTCTATGGCTACACCTTC CASSQDDRANVYGYTF
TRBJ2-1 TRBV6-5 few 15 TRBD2 TGTGCCAGCAGCCGGGGGACTAGCGGAAACAATGAGCAGTTCTTC CASSRGTSGNNEQFF
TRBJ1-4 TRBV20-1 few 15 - TGCAGTGCTAGAGATCCGGGCGGACGAAATGAAAAACTGTTTTTT CSARDPGGRNEKLFF
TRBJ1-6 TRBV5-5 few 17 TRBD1 TGTGCCAGCAGCTCGGACAGGGCAGGGACCTATAATTCACCCCTCCACTTT CASSSDRAGTYNSPLHF
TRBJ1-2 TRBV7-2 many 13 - TGTGCCAGCAGCCCGCCCCGGGCCTATGGCTACACCTTC CASSPPRAYGYTF
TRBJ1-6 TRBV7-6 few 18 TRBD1 TGTGCCAGCAGCTTAGCGACAGGGGGAAGCTCCTATAATTCACCCCTCCACTTT CASSLATGGSSYNSPLHF
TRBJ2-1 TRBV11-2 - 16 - TGTGCCAGCAGCTTAGATTCTGGCCGTATTTACAATGAGCAGTTCTTC CASSLDSGRIYNEQFF
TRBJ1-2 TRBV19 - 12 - TGTGCCAGTACGGAGGACAACTATGGCTACACCTTC CASTEDNYGYTF
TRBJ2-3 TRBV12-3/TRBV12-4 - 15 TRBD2 TGTGCCAGCAGAATTAGCGGGGGCCCGCCGGGTACGCAGTATTTT CASRISGGPPGTQYF
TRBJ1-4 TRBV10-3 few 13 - TGTGCCATCAGCGGGACCGAGGATGAAAAACTGTTTTTT CAISGTEDEKLFF
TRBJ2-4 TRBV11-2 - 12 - TGTGCCAGCAGCTGGAGGGCGGACATTCAGTACTTC CASSWRADIQYF
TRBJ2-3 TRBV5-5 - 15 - TGTGCCAGCAGCTTGGAGGGGCGCTTCACAGATACGCAGTATTTT CASSLEGRFTDTQYF
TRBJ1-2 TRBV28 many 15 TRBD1 TGTGCCAGCAGTTCCGGGACAGGGGTCGGATATGGCTACACCTTC CASSSGTGVGYGYTF
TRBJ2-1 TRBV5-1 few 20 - TGCGCCAGCACCGACCCGCACGGGCAGGGGATTTTCGGGTCCTACAATGAGCAGTTCTTC CASTDPHGQGIFGSYNEQFF
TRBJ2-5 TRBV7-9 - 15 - TGTGCCAGCAGTTTAGGGGTTTACATCCAAGAGACCCAGTACTTC CASSLGVYIQETQYF
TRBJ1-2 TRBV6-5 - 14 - TGTGCCAGCACCCCCCCGGGGCAGGCTTTCGGCTACACCTTC CASTPPGQAFGYTF
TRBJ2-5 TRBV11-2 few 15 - TGTGCCAGCAGCCCACTCCGGCCTGTAATAGAGACCCAGTACTTC CASSPLRPVIETQYF
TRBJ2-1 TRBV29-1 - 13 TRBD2 TGCAGCGTATTTAGCGGGAGGGTTAATGAGCAGTTCTTC CSVFSGRVNEQFF
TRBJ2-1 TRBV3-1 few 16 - TGTGCCAGCAGCCAAGGAAGATCGCAGGTTACAAATGAGCAGTTCTTC CASSQGRSQVTNEQFF
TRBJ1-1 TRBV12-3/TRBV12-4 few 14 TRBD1 TGTGCCAGCAGTTTGTGGGACAGTAACACTGAAGCTTTCTTT CASSLWDSNTEAFF
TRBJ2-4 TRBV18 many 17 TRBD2 TGTGCCAGCTCACCACTCCGGAGCGGGGGTGCCAAAAACATTCAGTACTTC CASSPLRSGGAKNIQYF
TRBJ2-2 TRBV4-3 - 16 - TGCGCCAGCAGCCCCGTCCTCCTCTTGGGGACCGGGGAGCTGTTTTTT CASSPVLLLGTGELFF